The source of this T cell receptor (beta chain) is a study of regulatory T cells in long-lasting Graves disease. The study, taken as a whole, reports: Accuracy may have suffered from the small sample size. Gene preferences differed: TRBV28, TRBJ1-2, TRBJ2-5 in persistent cases. Persistent patients shared 2,500 to 3,000 public clonotypes among themselves. Newly diagnosed patients shared fewer, at about a thousand.

There are many counts of this clonotype. Its antigen is not known. The CDR3 extends over 14 amino acids. V was trimmed by 4 bases and J by 8 bases, leaving 17 bases between them. Germline V lookup: CDR1 SGHTA, CDR2 FQGNSA. Both iRepertoire HTBI primers and Arm-PCR of CDR3 regions were used to build the TCR beta libraries. TCRdb called the multiplex PCR reads again in MiXCR, with one record for every CDR3 protein. Found here are a few hundred thousand distinct CDR3 sequences, approximately 23% of them singletons; the top ten hold 25% to 30%. As for time point: persistent/refractory GD, antithyroid drugs over 5 years with positive TRAb. The TCR library used RNA extracted from PBMCs.

The rearrangement joins TRBV7-2 to TRBJ1-2, with a tentative D call TRBD1 (5 bases). The sample was peripheral blood mononuclear cells (PBMCs), taken when the disease was refractory, from a patient treated with antithyroid drugs. This sequence originates from a woman aged 35 to 49 with Graves disease. DNA for the CDR3: TGTGCCAGCAGCTCGATGTTCATGGGGCGCGGCTACACCTTC. Translated: CASSSMFMGRGYTF.